Presented here are 4 T cell receptor beta chains from one specimen sequenced in a study of blood T cell repertoires in COVID-19. Method: immunoSEQ multiplex PCR; TCRdb's copy keeps in-frame clones and lacks some. The table records about 120,000 clones, roughly 89% of them present only once. The sample comprised PBMCs or T cells enriched from blood (not recorded which). Source of these receptors: a woman in her twenties or thirties who had recovered from COVID-19.

The chain links TRBV28 to TRBJ1-3; D is undetermined. Germline V gene sequence: CDR1 MDHEN, CDR2 SYDVKM. This CDR3 comprises 15 residues. Trimming removed 4 bases from V and 1 base from J, with 11 bases in between. The CDR3 DNA reads TGTGCCAGCAGTTCCCCGTCTCCTTCTGGAAACACCATATATTTT. Its protein product is CASSSPSPSGNTIYF.

The CDR3 DNA is TGTGCCTCCGAAATAGGGACTAGCGGTTACAATGAGCAGTTCTTC. As protein: CASEIGTSGYNEQFF. The chain carries TRBV3-1 (or the pseudogene TRBV3-2) and TRBJ2-1; 11 bases match TRBD2. V trimming: 11 bases; J trimming: 4 bases; junction bases outside the gene matches: 10. The CDR3 has 15 residues. Germline V gives CDR1 LGHDT, CDR2 YNNKEL (reference sequence).

The CDR3 DNA follows: TGTGCCAGCAGCAAGGGGGACAGGGGGCTCTACGAGCAGTACTTC. Its translation: CASSKGDRGLYEQYF. The chain couples TRBV21-1 to TRBJ2-7; the DNA was not used to check the table's D call, TRBD1. TRBV21-1 has pseudogene status. The CDR3 has 15 amino acids.

This clone is a singleton in its sample. Germline is not matched at one junction end, which may reflect a read error. The CDR3 reads CASSSPGQSLETQYF. CDR3 coding DNA: TGTGCTAGCAGCTCCCCGGGACAGTCACTGGAGACCCAGTACTTC. V is TRBV7-7 and J is TRBJ2-5; 7 nucleotides align to TRBD1. The CDR3 consists of 15 residues. Per the germline V gene, CDR1 is SSHAT and CDR2 is FNYEAQ (reference sequence).